This T cell receptor (beta chain) was recorded in a study of blood T cell repertoires in COVID-19. For the study at large: The study drew acute and convalescent COVID-19 samples from the United States, Italy and Spain. T cells, B-cell-depleted T cells, or PBMCs supplied cDNA or gDNA.

CDR1 is LNHDA, CDR2 SQIVND, per germline (reference sequence). V was shortened by 3 bases and J by 7 bases, with 16 bases between the two germline ends. This CDR3 has 14 residues. In the source study's methods: Amplifying reference gene primers gave estimates of nucleated cell counts. The assay was immunoSEQ multiplex PCR, and TCRdb's table has in-frame clones only and misses some. The DNA gave D and trimming, while V, J and clone size come from that table. The profile covers roughly 200,000 clones, with roughly 73% appearing a single time and under 3.5% taken by the ten largest. This chain uses TRBV19 with TRBJ2-7; the D gene is possibly TRBD1 (5 bases). Sequenced input: peripheral blood. This clonotype originated in an elderly woman with active or convalescent COVID-19. CDR3 protein: CASSMGRGLWEQYF. The DNA of the CDR3 is TGTGCCAGTAGTATGGGAAGGGGCTTGTGGGAGCAGTACTTC.